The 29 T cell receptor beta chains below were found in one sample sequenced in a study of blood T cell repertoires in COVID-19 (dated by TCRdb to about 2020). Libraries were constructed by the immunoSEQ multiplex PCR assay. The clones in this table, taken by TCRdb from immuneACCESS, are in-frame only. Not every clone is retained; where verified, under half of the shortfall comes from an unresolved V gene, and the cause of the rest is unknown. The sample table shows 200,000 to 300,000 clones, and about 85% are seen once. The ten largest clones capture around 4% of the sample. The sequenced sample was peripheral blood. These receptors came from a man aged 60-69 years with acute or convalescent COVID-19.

CDR3 DNA: TGTGCCACCAGTGACCGTAGAGGGGGCAATGAGCAGTTCTTC. It translates to CATSDRRGGNEQFF. The rearrangement joins TRBV24-1 to TRBJ2-1, with TRBD1 as a possible D gene (6 bases). The V end lost 4 bases, the J end lost 6 bases, and 12 bases lay between the germline ends. This CDR3 contains 14 residues. CDR1 KGHDR and CDR2 SFDVKD come from the germline V gene.

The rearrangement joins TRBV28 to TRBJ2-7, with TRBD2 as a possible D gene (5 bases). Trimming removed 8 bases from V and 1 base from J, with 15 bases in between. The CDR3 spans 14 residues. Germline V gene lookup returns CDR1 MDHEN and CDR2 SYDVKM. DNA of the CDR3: TGTGCCAGCTTTCGGATCGGCGGGTCCTACGAGCAGTACTTC. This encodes CASFRIGGSYEQYF.

The CDR3 region is CASSLEGGQFF. CDR3 bases: TGTGCCAGCAGCTTGGAGGGTGGGCAGTTCTTC. This chain joins TRBV7-9 and TRBJ2-1; weak D call: TRBD2 (6 bases). Trimming took 3 bases from V and 12 from J, leaving 9 bases between them. Germline lookup yields CDR1 SEHNR and CDR2 FQNEAQ (reference sequence). The CDR3 extends over 11 amino acids.

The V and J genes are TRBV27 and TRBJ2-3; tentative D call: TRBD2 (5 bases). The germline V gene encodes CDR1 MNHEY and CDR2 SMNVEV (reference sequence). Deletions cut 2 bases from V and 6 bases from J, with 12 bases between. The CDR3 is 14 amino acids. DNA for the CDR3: TGTGCCAGCAGTTTAGGCGGAGGTTGGGATACGCAGTATTTT. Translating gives CASSLGGGWDTQYF.

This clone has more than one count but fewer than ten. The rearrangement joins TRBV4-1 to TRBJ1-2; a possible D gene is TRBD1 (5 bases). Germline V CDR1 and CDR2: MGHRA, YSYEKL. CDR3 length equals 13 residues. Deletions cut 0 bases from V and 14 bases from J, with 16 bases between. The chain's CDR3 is CASSQEGAVPKTF. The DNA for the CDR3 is TGCGCCAGCAGCCAAGAAGGGGCAGTGCCGAAAACCTTC.

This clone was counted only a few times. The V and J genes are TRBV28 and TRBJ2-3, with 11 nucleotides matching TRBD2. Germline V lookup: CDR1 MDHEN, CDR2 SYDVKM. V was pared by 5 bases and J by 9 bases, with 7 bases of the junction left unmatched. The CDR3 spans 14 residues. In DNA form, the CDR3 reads TGTGCCAGCAGTCCGACTAGCGGGGTCCGGACGCAGTATTTT. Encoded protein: CASSPTSGVRTQYF.

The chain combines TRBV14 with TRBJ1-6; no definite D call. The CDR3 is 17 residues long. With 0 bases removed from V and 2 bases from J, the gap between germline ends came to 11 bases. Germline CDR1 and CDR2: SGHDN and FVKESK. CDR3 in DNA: TGTGCCAGCAGCCAAGAGCGGGTGATTACCTATAATTCACCCCTCCACTTT. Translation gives CASSQERVITYNSPLHF. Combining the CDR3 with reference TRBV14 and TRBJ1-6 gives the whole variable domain EAGVTQFPSHSVIEKGQTVTLRCDPISGHDNLYWYRRVMGKEIKFLLHFVKESKQDESGMPNNRFLAERTGGTYSTLKVQPAELEDSGVYFCASSQERVITYNSPLHFGNGTRLTVT.

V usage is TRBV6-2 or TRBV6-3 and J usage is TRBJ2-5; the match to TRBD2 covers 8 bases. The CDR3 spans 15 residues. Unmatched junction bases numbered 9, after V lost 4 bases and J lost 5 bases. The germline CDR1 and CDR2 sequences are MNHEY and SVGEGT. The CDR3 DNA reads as TGTGCCAGCAGTTTCACCGGGACTAGTAGGGAGACCCAGTACTTC. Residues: CASSFTGTSRETQYF.

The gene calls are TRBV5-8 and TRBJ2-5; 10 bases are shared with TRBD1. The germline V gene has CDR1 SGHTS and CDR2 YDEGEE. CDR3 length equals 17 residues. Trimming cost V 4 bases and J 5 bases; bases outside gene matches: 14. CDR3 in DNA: TGTGCCAGCAGCCACCGGCCACTCCGGGACAGGGGTGAGACCCAGTACTTC. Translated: CASSHRPLRDRGETQYF.

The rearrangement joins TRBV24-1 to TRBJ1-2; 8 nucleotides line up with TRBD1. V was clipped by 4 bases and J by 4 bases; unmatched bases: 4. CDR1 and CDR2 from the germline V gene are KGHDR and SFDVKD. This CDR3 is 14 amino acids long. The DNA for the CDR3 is TGTGCCACCAGTGACGGGACAGGAATCTATGGCTACACCTTC. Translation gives CATSDGTGIYGYTF.

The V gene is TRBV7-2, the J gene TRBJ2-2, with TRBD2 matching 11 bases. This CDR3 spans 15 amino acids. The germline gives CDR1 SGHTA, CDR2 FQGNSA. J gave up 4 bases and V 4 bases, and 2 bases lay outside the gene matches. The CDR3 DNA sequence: TGTGCCAGCAGCTCGCTAGCGGGGGGCACCGGGGAGCTGTTTTTT. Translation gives CASSSLAGGTGELFF.

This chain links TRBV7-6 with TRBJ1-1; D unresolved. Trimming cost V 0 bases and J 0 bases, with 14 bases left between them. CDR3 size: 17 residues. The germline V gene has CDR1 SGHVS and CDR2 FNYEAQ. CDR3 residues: CASSLAGRSFVNTEAFF. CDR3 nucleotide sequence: TGTGCCAGCAGCTTAGCGGGGAGGTCTTTTGTGAACACTGAAGCTTTCTTT.

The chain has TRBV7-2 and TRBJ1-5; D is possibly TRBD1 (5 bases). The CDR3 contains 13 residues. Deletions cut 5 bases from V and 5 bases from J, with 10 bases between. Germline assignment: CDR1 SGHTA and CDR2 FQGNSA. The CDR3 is CASSRDSYQPQHF. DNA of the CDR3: TGTGCCAGCAGCCGCGACAGTTATCAGCCCCAGCATTTT.

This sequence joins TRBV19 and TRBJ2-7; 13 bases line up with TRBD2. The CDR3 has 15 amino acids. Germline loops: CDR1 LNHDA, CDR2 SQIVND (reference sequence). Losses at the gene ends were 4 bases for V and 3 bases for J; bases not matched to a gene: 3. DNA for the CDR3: TGTGCCAGTAGTACTGGGACTAGCGGGGACTACGAGCAGTACTTC. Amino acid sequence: CASSTGTSGDYEQYF. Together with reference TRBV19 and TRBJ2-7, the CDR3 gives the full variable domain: DGGITQSPKYLFRKEGQNVTLSCEQNLNHDAMYWYRQDPGQGLRLIYYSQIVNDFQKGDIAEGYSVSREKKESFPLTVTSAQKNPTAFYLCASSTGTSGDYEQYFGPGTRLTVT.

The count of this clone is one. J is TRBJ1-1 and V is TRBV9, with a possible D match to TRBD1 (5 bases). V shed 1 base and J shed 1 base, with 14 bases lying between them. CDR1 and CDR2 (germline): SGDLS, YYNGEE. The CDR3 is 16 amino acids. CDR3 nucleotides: TGTGCCAGCAGCGTAAGTATCAGGGTTCCGAACACTGAAGCTTTCTTT. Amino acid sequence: CASSVSIRVPNTEAFF. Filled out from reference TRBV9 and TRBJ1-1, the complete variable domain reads DSGVTQTPKHLITATGQRVTLRCSPRSGDLSVYWYQQSLDQGLQFLIQYYNGEERAKGNILERFSAQQFPDLHSELNLSSLELGDSALYFCASSVSIRVPNTEAFFGQGTRLTVV.

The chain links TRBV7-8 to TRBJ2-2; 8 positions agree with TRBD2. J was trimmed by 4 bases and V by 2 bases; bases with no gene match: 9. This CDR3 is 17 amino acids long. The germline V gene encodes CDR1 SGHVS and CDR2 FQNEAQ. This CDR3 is CASSLTSGGRSTGELFF. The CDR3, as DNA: TGTGCCAGCAGCTTAACGTCGGGGGGGAGGAGCACCGGGGAGCTGTTTTTT.

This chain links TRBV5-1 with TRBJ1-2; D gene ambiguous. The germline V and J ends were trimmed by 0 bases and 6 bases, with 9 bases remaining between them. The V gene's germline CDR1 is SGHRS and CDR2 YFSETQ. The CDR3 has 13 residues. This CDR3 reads CASSLVGADGYTF. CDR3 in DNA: TGCGCCAGCAGCTTGGTTGGAGCAGATGGCTACACCTTC.

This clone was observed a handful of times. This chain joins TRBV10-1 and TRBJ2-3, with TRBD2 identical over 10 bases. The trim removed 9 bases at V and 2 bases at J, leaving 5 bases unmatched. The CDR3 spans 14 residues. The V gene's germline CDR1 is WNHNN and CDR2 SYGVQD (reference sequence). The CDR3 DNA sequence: TGCGCCAGTTCTAGCGGGGGCCCCACAGATACGCAGTATTTT. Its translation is CASSSGGPTDTQYF.

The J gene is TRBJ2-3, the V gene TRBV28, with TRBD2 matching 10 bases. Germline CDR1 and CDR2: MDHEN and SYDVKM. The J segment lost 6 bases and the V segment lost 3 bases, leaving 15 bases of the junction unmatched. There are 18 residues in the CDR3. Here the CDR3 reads CASSFPLAGGPLRDTQYF. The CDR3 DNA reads TGTGCCAGCAGTTTTCCCTTAGCGGGAGGCCCCCTGAGGGATACGCAGTATTTT.

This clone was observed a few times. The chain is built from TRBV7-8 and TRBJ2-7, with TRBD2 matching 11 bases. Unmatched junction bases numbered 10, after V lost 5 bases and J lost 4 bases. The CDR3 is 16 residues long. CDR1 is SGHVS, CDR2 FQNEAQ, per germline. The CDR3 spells CASSPPTSGIKYEQYF. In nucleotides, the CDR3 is TGTGCCAGCAGCCCGCCGACTAGCGGGATTAAGTACGAGCAGTACTTC.

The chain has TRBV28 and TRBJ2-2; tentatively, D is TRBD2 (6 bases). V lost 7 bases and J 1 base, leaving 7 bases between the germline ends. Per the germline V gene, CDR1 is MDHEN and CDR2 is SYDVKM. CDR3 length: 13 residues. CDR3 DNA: TGTGCCAGCACCGGGAGGAACACCGGGGAGCTGTTTTTT. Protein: CASTGRNTGELFF.

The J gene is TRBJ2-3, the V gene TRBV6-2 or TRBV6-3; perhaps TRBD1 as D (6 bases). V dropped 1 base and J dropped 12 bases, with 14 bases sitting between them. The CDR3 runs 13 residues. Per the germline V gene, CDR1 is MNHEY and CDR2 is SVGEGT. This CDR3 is CASSYLGDRSQYF. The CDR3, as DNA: TGTGCCAGCAGTTACTTGGGTGACAGGTCTCAGTATTTT.

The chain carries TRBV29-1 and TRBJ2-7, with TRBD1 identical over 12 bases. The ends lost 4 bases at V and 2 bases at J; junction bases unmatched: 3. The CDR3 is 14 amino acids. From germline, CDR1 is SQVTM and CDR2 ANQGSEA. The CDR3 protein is CSVAGTGGPYEQYF. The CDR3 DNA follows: TGCAGCGTTGCCGGGACAGGGGGCCCCTACGAGCAGTACTTC.

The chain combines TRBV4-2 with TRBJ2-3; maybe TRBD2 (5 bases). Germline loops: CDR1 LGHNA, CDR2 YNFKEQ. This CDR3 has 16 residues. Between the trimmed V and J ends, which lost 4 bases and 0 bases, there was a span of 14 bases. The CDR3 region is CASSPVGRTSTDTQYF. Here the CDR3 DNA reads TGTGCCAGCAGCCCCGTGGGGAGAACTAGCACAGATACGCAGTATTTT.

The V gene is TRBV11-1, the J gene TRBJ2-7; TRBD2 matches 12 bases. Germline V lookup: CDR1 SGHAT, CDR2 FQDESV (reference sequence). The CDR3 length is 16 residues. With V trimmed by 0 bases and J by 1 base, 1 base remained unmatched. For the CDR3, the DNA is TGTGCCAGCAGCTTAGCGGGACTAGCGGGTTCCTACGAGCAGTACTTC. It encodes CASSLAGLAGSYEQYF.

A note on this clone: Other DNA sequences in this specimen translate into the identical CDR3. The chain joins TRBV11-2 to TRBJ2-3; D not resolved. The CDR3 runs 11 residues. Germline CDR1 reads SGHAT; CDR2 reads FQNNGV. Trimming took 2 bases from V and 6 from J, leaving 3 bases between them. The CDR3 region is CASSLRDTQYF. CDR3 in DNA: TGTGCCAGCAGCTTACGGGATACGCAGTATTTT.

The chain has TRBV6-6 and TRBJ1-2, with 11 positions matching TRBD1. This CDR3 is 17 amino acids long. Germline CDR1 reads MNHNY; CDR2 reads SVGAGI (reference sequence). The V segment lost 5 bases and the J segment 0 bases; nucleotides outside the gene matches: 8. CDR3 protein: CASSPWTGGASNYGYTF. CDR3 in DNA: TGTGCCAGCAGTCCATGGACAGGGGGCGCTTCTAACTATGGCTACACCTTC.

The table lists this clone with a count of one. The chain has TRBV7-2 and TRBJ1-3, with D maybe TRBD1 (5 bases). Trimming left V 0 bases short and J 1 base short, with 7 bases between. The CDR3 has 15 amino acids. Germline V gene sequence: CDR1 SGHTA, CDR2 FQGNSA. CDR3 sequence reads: CASSLAPGSGNTIYF. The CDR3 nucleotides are TGTGCCAGCAGCTTAGCACCAGGGTCTGGAAACACCATATATTTT.

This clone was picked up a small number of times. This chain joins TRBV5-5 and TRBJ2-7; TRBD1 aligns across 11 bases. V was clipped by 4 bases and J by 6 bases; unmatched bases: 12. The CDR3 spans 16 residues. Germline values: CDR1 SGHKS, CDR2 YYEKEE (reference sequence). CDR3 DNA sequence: TGTGCCAGCAGCGACCGCGCGGGACAGGGGGGCAGCGAGCAGTACTTC. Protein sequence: CASSDRAGQGGSEQYF.